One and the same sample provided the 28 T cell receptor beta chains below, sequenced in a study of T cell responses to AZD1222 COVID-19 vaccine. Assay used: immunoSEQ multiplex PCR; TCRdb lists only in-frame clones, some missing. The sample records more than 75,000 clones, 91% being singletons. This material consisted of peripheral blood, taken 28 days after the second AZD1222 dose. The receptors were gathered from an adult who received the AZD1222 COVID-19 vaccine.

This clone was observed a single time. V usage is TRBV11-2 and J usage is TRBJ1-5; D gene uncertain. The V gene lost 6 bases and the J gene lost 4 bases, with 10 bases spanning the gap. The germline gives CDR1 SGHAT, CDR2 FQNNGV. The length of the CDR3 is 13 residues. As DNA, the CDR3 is TGTGCCAGCAGTCCTGACGAGAATCAGCCCCAGCATTTT. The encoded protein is CASSPDENQPQHF. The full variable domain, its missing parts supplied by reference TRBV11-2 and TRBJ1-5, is EAGVAQSPRYKIIEKRQSVAFWCNPISGHATLYWYQQILGQGPKLLIQFQNNGVVDDSQLPKDRFSAERLKGVDSTLKIQPAKLEDSAVYLCASSPDENQPQHFGDGTRLSIL.

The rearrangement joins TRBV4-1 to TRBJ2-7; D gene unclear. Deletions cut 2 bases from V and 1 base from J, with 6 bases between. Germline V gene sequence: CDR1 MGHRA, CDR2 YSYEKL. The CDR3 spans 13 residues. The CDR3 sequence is CASSQSLSYEQYF. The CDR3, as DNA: TGCGCCAGCAGCCAATCCCTATCCTACGAGCAGTACTTC.

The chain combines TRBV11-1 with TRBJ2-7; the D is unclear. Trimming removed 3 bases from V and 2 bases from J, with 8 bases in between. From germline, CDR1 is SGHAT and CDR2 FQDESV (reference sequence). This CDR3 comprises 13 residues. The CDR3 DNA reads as TGTGCCAGCAGCTTCCTAGAGACCTACGAGCAGTACTTC. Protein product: CASSFLETYEQYF.

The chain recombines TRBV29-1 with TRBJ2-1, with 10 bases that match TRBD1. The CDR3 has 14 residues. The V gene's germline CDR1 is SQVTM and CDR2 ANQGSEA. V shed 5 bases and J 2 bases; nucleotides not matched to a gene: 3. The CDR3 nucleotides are TGCAGCGTTAGGGACAGGGGCCCCTACAATGAGCAGTTCTTC. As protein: CSVRDRGPYNEQFF.

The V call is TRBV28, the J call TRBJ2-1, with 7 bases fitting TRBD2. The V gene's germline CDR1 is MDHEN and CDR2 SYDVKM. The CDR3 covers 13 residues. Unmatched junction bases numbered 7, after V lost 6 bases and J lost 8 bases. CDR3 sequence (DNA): TGTGCCAGCAGGACTAGCTCGATCCATGAGCAGTTCTTC. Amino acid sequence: CASRTSSIHEQFF. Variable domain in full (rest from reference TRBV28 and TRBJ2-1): DVKVTQSSRYLVKRTGEKVFLECVQDMDHENMFWYRQDPGLGLRLIYFSYDVKMKEKGDIPEGYSVSREKKERFSLILESASTNQTSMYLCASRTSSIHEQFFGPGTRLTVL.

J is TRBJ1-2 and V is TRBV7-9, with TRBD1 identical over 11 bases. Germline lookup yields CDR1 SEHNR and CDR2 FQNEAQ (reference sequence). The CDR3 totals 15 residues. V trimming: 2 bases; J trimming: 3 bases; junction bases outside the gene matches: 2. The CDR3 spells CASSLRTGGDYGYTF. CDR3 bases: TGTGCCAGCAGCTTAAGGACAGGGGGCGACTATGGCTACACCTTC. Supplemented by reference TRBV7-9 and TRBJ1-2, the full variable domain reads DTGVSQNPRHKITKRGQNVTFRCDPISEHNRLYWYRQTLGQGPEFLTYFQNEAQLEKSRLLSDRFSAERPKGSFSTLEIQRTEQGDSAMYLCASSLRTGGDYGYTFGSGTRLTVV.

The CDR3 sequence is CASSPLAISTGLANEQYF. The CDR3 nucleotides read TGTGCCAGCTCACCACTTGCCATCAGCACAGGACTAGCTAACGAGCAGTACTTC. The J gene is TRBJ2-7, the V gene TRBV18; TRBD2 matches 8 bases. Germline V gene lookup returns CDR1 KGHSH and CDR2 LQKENI. The trim removed 1 base at V and 5 bases at J, leaving 16 bases unmatched. The CDR3 is 18 residues long.

The CDR3 DNA follows: TGTGCCAGCTCACCGGATAAAGCGGGAGTGGGCAATGAGCAGTTCTTC. Its protein product is CASSPDKAGVGNEQFF. The V gene is TRBV18, the J gene TRBJ2-1, with 8 bases fitting TRBD2. The V gene's germline CDR1 is KGHSH and CDR2 LQKENI. The CDR3 is 16 amino acids. Unmatched junction bases numbered 10, after V lost 3 bases and J lost 6 bases.

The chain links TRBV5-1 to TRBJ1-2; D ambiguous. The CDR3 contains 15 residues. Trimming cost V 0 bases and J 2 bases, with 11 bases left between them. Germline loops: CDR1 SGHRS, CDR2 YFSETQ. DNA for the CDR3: TGCGCCAGCAGCTTGGGGTCAGGCAGCAACTATGGCTACACCTTC. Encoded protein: CASSLGSGSNYGYTF.

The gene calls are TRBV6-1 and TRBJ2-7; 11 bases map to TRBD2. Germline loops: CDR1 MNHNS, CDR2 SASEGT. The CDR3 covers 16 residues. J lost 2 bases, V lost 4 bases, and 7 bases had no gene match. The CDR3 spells CASSGRPGLAAYEQYF. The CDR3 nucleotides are TGTGCCAGCAGTGGCCGGCCGGGACTAGCGGCCTACGAGCAGTACTTC.

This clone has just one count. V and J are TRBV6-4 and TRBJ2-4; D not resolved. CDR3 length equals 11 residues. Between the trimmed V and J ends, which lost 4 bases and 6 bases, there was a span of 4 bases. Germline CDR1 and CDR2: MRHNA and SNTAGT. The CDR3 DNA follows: TGTGCCAGCAGTGGGACAAACATTCAGTACTTC. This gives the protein CASSGTNIQYF.

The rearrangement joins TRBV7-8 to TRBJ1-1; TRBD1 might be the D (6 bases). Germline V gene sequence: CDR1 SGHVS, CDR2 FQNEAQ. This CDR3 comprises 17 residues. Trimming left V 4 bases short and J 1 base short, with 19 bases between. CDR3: CASSSTGGGARNTEAFF. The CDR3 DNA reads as TGTGCCAGCAGCTCAACAGGAGGGGGGGCGAGGAACACTGAAGCTTTCTTT.

The CDR3 DNA is TGTGCCAGCACCCCGATAGGACAGGGGATTGGCTACACCTTC. Translating gives CASTPIGQGIGYTF. This sequence joins TRBV5-4 and TRBJ1-2; 9 nucleotides align to TRBD1. The germline CDR1 and CDR2 sequences are SGHNT and YYREEE (reference sequence). With 6 bases clipped from V and 7 bases from J, the junction kept 10 bases outside the gene matches. CDR3 length: 14 residues.

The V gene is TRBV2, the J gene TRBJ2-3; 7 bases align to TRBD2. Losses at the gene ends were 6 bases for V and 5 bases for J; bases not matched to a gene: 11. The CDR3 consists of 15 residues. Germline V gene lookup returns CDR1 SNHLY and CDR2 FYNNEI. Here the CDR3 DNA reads TGTGCCAGCAGCCATCCGGGCACGGGGGGAGATACGCAGTATTTT. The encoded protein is CASSHPGTGGDTQYF. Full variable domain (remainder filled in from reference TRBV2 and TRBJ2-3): EPEVTQTPSHQVTQMGQEVILRCVPISNHLYFYWYRQILGQKVEFLVSFYNNEISEKSEIFDDQFSVERPDGSNFTLKIRSTKLEDSAMYFCASSHPGTGGDTQYFGPGTRLTVL.

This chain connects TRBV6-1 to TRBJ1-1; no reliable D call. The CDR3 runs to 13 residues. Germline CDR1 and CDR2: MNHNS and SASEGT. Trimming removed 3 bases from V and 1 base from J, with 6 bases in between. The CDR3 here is CASSEHKNTEAFF. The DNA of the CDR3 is TGTGCCAGCAGTGAGCATAAGAACACTGAAGCTTTCTTT.

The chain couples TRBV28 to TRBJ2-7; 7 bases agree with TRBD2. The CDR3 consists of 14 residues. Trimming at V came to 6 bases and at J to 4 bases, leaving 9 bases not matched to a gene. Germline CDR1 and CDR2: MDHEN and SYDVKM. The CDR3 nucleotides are TGTGCCAGCAGCTTACCTAGCGGACCTTACGAGCAGTACTTC. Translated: CASSLPSGPYEQYF.

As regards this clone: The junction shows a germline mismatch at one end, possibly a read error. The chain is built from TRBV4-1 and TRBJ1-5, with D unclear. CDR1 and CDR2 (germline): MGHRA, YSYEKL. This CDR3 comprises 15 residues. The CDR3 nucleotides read TGCGCCAGCAGTCCTCGAGACGGTAGCGATCAGCCCCAGCATTTT. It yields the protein CASSPRDGSDQPQHF.

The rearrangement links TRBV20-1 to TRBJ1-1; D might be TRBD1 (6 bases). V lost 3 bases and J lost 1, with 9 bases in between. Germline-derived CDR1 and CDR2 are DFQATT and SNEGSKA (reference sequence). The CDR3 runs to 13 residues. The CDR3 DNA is TGCAGTGCTAGTCCGACAGGGAACACTGAAGCTTTCTTT. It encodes CSASPTGNTEAFF.

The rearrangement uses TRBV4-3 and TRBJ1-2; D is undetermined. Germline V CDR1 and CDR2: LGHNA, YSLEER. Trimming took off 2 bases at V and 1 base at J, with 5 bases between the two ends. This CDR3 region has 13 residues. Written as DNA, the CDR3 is TGCGCCAGCAGCCAACAGAATAACTATGGCTACACCTTC. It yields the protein CASSQQNNYGYTF.

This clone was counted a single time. CDR3 in DNA: TGTGCCACCACCCACGCGACAGAGGGAGATACGCAGTATTTT. Its protein product is CATTHATEGDTQYF. This chain connects TRBV19 to TRBJ2-3, with D perhaps TRBD1 or TRBD2 (5 bases each). The germline V and J ends were trimmed by 10 bases and 5 bases, with 19 bases remaining between them. Germline V gene data show CDR1 as LNHDA and CDR2 as SQIVND (reference sequence). This CDR3 region has 14 residues.

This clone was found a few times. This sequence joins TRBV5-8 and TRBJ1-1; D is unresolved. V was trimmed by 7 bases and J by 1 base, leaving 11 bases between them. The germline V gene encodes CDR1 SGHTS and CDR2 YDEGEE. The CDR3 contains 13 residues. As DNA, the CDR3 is TGTGCCAGCCAGGCAAGGCGGAACACTGAAGCTTTCTTT. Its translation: CASQARRNTEAFF. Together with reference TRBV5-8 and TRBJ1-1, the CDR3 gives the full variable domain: EAGVTQSPTHLIKTRGQQATLRCSPISGHTSVYWYQQALGLGLQFLLWYDEGEERNRGNFPPRFSGRQFPNYSSELNVNALELEDSALYLCASQARRNTEAFFGQGTRLTVV.

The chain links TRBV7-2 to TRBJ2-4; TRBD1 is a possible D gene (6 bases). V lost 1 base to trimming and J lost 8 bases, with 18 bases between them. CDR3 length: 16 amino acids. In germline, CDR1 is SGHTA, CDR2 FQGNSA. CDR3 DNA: TGTGCCAGCAGCTTAGTGGCAGGGACACTGGGGGACATTCAGTACTTC. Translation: CASSLVAGTLGDIQYF.

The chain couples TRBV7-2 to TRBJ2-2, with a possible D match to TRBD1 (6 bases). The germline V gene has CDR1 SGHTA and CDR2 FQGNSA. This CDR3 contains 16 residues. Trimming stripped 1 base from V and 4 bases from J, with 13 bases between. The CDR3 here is CASSLDAGVVTGELFF. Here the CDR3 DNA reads TGTGCCAGCAGCTTAGATGCAGGGGTCGTCACCGGGGAGCTGTTTTTT.

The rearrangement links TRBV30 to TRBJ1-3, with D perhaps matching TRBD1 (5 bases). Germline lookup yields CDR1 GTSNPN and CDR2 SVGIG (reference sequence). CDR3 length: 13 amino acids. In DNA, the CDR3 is TGTGCTTGGGGACCCCTCTCTGGAAACACCATATATTTT. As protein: CAWGPLSGNTIYF.

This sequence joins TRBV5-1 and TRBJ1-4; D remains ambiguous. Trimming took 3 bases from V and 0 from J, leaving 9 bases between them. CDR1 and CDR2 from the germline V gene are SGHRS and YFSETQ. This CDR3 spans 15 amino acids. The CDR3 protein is CASSSSDPTNEKLFF. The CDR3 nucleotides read TGCGCCAGCAGCTCTTCTGATCCAACTAATGAAAAACTGTTTTTT. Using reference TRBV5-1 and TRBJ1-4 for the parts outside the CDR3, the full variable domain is KAGVTQTPRYLIKTRGQQVTLSCSPISGHRSVSWYQQTPGQGLQFLFEYFSETQRNKGNFPGRFSGRQFSNSRSEMNVSTLELGDSALYLCASSSSDPTNEKLFFGSGTQLSVL.

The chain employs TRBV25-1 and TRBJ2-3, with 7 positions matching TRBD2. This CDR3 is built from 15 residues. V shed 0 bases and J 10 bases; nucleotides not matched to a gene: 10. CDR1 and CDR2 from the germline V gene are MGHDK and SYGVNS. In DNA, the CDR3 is TGTGCCAGCAGTGAATATTGGGGGAGGGAGGCTGCGCAGTATTTT. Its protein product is CASSEYWGREAAQYF.

The CDR3 coding sequence is TGCGCCAGCAGCCGGTCAGACCAAGAGACCCAGTACTTC. It translates to CASSRSDQETQYF. The chain links TRBV5-1 to TRBJ2-5; D gene uncertain. In germline, CDR1 is SGHRS, CDR2 YFSETQ. There are 13 residues in the CDR3. Trimming stripped 4 bases from V and 0 bases from J, with 7 bases between.

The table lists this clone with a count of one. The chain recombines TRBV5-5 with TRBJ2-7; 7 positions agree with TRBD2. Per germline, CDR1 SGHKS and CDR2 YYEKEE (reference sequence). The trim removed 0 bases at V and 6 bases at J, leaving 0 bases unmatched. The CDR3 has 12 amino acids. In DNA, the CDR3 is TGTGCCAGCAGCTTGGTAGCGGGCGAGCAGTACTTC. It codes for CASSLVAGEQYF.